These 23 T cell receptor beta chains were all obtained from the same sample, sequenced in a study of T cell responses to AZD1222 COVID-19 vaccine. Measured with immunoSEQ multiplex PCR; TCRdb has only the in-frame clones, and not every one. The repertoire holds about 92,000 clones, roughly 88% seen once, with around 5.8% in the top ten. Sequencing used peripheral blood, obtained on day 0 of AZD1222 vaccination. The receptors originated from an adult in good health.

The chain joins TRBV7-2 to TRBJ2-1; the match to TRBD2 covers 12 bases. Per the germline V gene, CDR1 is SGHTA and CDR2 is FQGNSA. The CDR3 is 15 residues long. The V segment lost 6 bases and the J segment 10 bases; nucleotides outside the gene matches: 10. CDR3 region: CASSSHSTSGGEQFF. CDR3 DNA sequence: TGTGCCAGCAGTTCACATTCTACTAGCGGGGGGGAGCAGTTCTTC.

The chain carries TRBV6-5 and TRBJ1-2, with D unresolved. This CDR3 spans 14 amino acids. Trimming removed 0 bases at V and 2 bases at J, with 7 bases between. Germline CDR1 reads MNHEY; CDR2 reads SVGAGI. CDR3 DNA: TGTGCCAGCAGTTACTCAGGCGGAAACTATGGCTACACCTTC. Protein product: CASSYSGGNYGYTF.

V usage is TRBV2 and J usage is TRBJ2-1; D gene ambiguous. Germline assignment: CDR1 SNHLY and CDR2 FYNNEI. The CDR3 has 13 amino acids. The V end lost 4 bases, the J end lost 7 bases, and 11 bases lay between the germline ends. In DNA, the CDR3 is TGTGCCAGCAGTGCAGAGACTTATAATGAGCAGTTCTTC. Translating gives CASSAETYNEQFF. Looking up the rest from reference TRBV2 and TRBJ2-1 gives the full variable domain: EPEVTQTPSHQVTQMGQEVILRCVPISNHLYFYWYRQILGQKVEFLVSFYNNEISEKSEIFDDQFSVERPDGSNFTLKIRSTKLEDSAMYFCASSAETYNEQFFGPGTRLTVL.

V usage is TRBV10-1 and J usage is TRBJ2-2, with 12 positions matching TRBD1. Per the germline V gene, CDR1 is WNHNN and CDR2 is SYGVQD (reference sequence). Unmatched junction bases numbered 4, after V lost 8 bases and J lost 6 bases. This CDR3 spans 14 amino acids. The chain's CDR3 is CASQGQGASGELFF. The CDR3 region has the DNA TGCGCCAGCCAGGGACAGGGGGCTTCCGGGGAGCTGTTTTTT.

This chain joins TRBV6-1 and TRBJ1-5; no clear D. Trimming left V 3 bases short and J 0 bases short, with 12 bases between. Germline loops: CDR1 MNHNS, CDR2 SASEGT. The CDR3 contains 16 residues. In DNA, the CDR3 is TGTGCCAGCAGTGAGGGATACACTTATAGCAATCAGCCCCAGCATTTT. This codes for CASSEGYTYSNQPQHF.

This CDR3 reads CASSSGLLSGKTQYF. CDR3 in DNA: TGTGCCAGCAGTTCGGGACTGCTGTCCGGAAAGACCCAGTACTTC. The chain employs TRBV28 and TRBJ2-5, with D perhaps TRBD2 (6 bases). Germline CDR1 and CDR2: MDHEN and SYDVKM. CDR3 length: 15 amino acids. V was pared by 4 bases and J by 6 bases, with 18 bases between.

The chain employs TRBV27 and TRBJ1-3, with 10 bases fitting TRBD1. V trimming: 3 bases; J trimming: 3 bases; junction bases outside the gene matches: 5. Germline values: CDR1 MNHEY, CDR2 SMNVEV (reference sequence). This CDR3 comprises 16 residues. The CDR3 nucleotides read TGTGCCAGCAGTTTGAGGGGACAGGGGTATGGAAACACCATATATTTT. Translating it yields CASSLRGQGYGNTIYF.

The sample holds one count of this clone. The chain links TRBV5-5 to TRBJ2-7; 8 bases fit TRBD2. Germline trimming cut 0 bases from V and 2 bases from J; bases unmatched to any gene: 4. The CDR3 consists of 15 residues. The germline V gene has CDR1 SGHKS and CDR2 YYEKEE (reference sequence). The CDR3 DNA is TGTGCCAGCAGCTTGGGCCTAGCGGGCACCTACGAGCAGTACTTC. Translating it yields CASSLGLAGTYEQYF.

This clone was counted once. The genes are TRBV5-1 and TRBJ2-1; 12 positions match TRBD2. The CDR3 is 16 amino acids. The germline CDR1 and CDR2 sequences are SGHRS and YFSETQ. V shed 4 bases, J shed 5 bases, and the junction held 7 bases outside the gene matches. The CDR3 sequence is CASSPGLAGRDNEQFF. The CDR3 bases are TGCGCCAGCAGCCCAGGACTAGCGGGGAGAGACAATGAGCAGTTCTTC. Filled out from reference TRBV5-1 and TRBJ2-1, the complete variable domain reads KAGVTQTPRYLIKTRGQQVTLSCSPISGHRSVSWYQQTPGQGLQFLFEYFSETQRNKGNFPGRFSGRQFSNSRSEMNVSTLELGDSALYLCASSPGLAGRDNEQFFGPGTRLTVL.

The chain is built from TRBV5-1 and TRBJ1-1, with 8 nucleotides matching TRBD1. Germline CDR1 SGHRS, CDR2 YFSETQ. The CDR3 totals 17 residues. The ends lost 2 bases at V and 0 bases at J; junction bases unmatched: 9. CDR3 in amino acids: CASSLAGDRRMNTEAFF. CDR3 nucleotide sequence: TGCGCCAGCAGCTTAGCGGGGGACAGGAGGATGAACACTGAAGCTTTCTTT.

The table lists this clone with a count of one. This sequence joins TRBV5-1 and TRBJ1-1; no clear D gene. Germline V CDR1 and CDR2: SGHRS, YFSETQ. This CDR3 region has 14 residues. The germline V and J ends were trimmed by 0 bases and 5 bases, with 11 bases remaining between them. CDR3 sequence reads: CASSLAEAKTEAFF. Here the CDR3 DNA reads TGCGCCAGCAGCTTGGCGGAGGCCAAAACTGAAGCTTTCTTT.

The chain has TRBV5-1 and TRBJ2-7, with D perhaps matching TRBD1 (6 bases). Per the germline V gene, CDR1 is SGHRS and CDR2 is YFSETQ. V lost 0 bases to trimming and J lost 7 bases, with 14 bases between them. The CDR3 loop spans 14 amino acids. The CDR3 reads CASSLADRVPEQYF. In DNA form, the CDR3 reads TGCGCCAGCAGCTTGGCGGACAGAGTTCCGGAGCAGTACTTC.

V is TRBV19 and J is TRBJ1-5, with 10 nucleotides matching TRBD1. Germline-derived CDR1 and CDR2 are LNHDA and SQIVND (reference sequence). The trim removed 4 bases at V and 7 bases at J, leaving 10 bases unmatched. This CDR3 is built from 16 residues. CDR3 amino acids: CASSNTGQGNGQPQHF. CDR3 in DNA: TGTGCCAGTAGTAACACGGGACAGGGGAACGGACAGCCCCAGCATTTT. The full variable domain, with the rest looked up from reference TRBV19 and TRBJ1-5, is DGGITQSPKYLFRKEGQNVTLSCEQNLNHDAMYWYRQDPGQGLRLIYYSQIVNDFQKGDIAEGYSVSREKKESFPLTVTSAQKNPTAFYLCASSNTGQGNGQPQHFGDGTRLSIL.

V is TRBV9 and J is TRBJ2-7, with a weak D call TRBD1 (6 bases). Trimming pared 1 base from V and 5 bases from J, leaving 13 bases between. Germline assignment: CDR1 SGDLS and CDR2 YYNGEE. CDR3 size: 14 residues. The CDR3 loop is CASSVRDRRDEQYF. CDR3 bases: TGTGCCAGCAGCGTACGCGACAGGAGAGACGAGCAGTACTTC.

The chain combines TRBV7-3 with TRBJ2-3, with D uncertain. CDR3 length equals 13 residues. V was trimmed by 5 bases and J by 2 bases, leaving 8 bases between them. The germline gives CDR1 SGHTA, CDR2 FQGTGA. The CDR3 loop is CASSRADTDTQYF. The CDR3 DNA sequence: TGTGCCAGCAGCCGGGCCGACACAGATACGCAGTATTTT.

This rearrangement joins TRBV19 to TRBJ1-5; D unresolved. Germline V gives CDR1 LNHDA, CDR2 SQIVND (reference sequence). Trimming removed 0 bases from V and 9 bases from J, with 9 bases in between. The CDR3 length is 13 residues. CDR3 region: CASSIDPWRPQHF. The DNA for the CDR3 is TGTGCCAGTAGTATAGACCCTTGGAGGCCCCAGCATTTT.

This chain links TRBV6-5 with TRBJ1-2; D possibly corresponds to TRBD1 (5 bases). V lost 5 bases and J 1 base, leaving 11 bases between the germline ends. The CDR3 runs 14 residues. From germline, CDR1 is MNHEY and CDR2 SVGAGI. DNA for the CDR3: TGTGCCAGCAGTCCGTACAGGAGTAACTATGGCTACACCTTC. Amino acid sequence: CASSPYRSNYGYTF.

This rearrangement joins TRBV27 to TRBJ2-7; no definite D call. Germline V gives CDR1 MNHEY, CDR2 SMNVEV (reference sequence). V lost 3 bases and J 3 bases, leaving 12 bases between the germline ends. This CDR3 is 14 amino acids long. The CDR3 here is CASSFAGPNYEQYF. The CDR3 bases are TGTGCCAGCAGTTTTGCCGGGCCAAACTACGAGCAGTACTTC.

This clone was detected once. The chain recombines TRBV28 with TRBJ1-5, with D unresolved. V shed 10 bases and J shed 1 base, with 14 bases lying between them. Germline lookup yields CDR1 MDHEN and CDR2 SYDVKM. CDR3 length: 14 residues. The CDR3 coding sequence is TGTGCCATAGCGGGAGGAGGGAGCAATCAGCCCCAGCATTTT. Amino acids: CAIAGGGSNQPQHF.

Regarding this clone: At one boundary the junction diverges from the germline segment, which might be a read error. The chain uses TRBV4-2 and TRBJ2-2; 9 bases line up with TRBD2. The CDR3 runs to 16 residues. Germline CDR1 and CDR2: LGHNA and YNFKEQ. The CDR3 DNA reads as TGTGCCAGCAGCCAAGTTAGCGGGAGTTCGACCGAGGAGCTGTTTTTT. Protein product: CASSQVSGSSTEELFF.

The chain uses TRBV4-3 and TRBJ2-2; TRBD2 aligns across 14 bases. The ends lost 4 bases at V and 3 bases at J; junction bases unmatched: 10. There are 19 residues in the CDR3. Germline V CDR1 and CDR2: LGHNA, YSLEER. The CDR3 here is CASSPFPGLAGEYTGELFF. The CDR3 DNA reads as TGCGCCAGCAGCCCCTTTCCGGGACTAGCGGGAGAGTACACCGGGGAGCTGTTTTTT.

The rearrangement uses TRBV11-2 and TRBJ2-1; no reliable D call. Germline CDR1 reads SGHAT; CDR2 reads FQNNGV. Between the trimmed V and J ends, which lost 3 bases and 10 bases, there was a span of 19 bases. The CDR3 is 15 amino acids. CDR3 amino acids: CASSFYSSSGGEQFF. The CDR3, as DNA: TGTGCCAGCAGCTTTTACTCCTCCAGTGGCGGCGAGCAGTTCTTC.

The J gene is TRBJ2-7, the V gene TRBV28, with 10 bases aligning to TRBD1. The ends lost 6 bases at V and 6 bases at J; junction bases unmatched: 5. The length of the CDR3 is 13 residues. The germline V gene encodes CDR1 MDHEN and CDR2 SYDVKM. The CDR3 DNA follows: TGTGCCAGCAGGGAGACAGGGGGCGGCGAGCAGTACTTC. Translated: CASRETGGGEQYF.